Listed below are T cell receptor beta chains from one sample, sequenced in a study of shared clonotypes between healthy human individuals. Method: immunoSEQ multiplex PCR; TCRdb's copy keeps in-frame clones and lacks some. The profile shows about 480,000 clones, over 60% of them singletons. Specimen: PBMCs. The receptors were gathered from a woman in her thirties or forties in good health. Some clones in this sample may be carry-over from other donors' samples. The CDR3 runs from the conserved cysteine through the conserved F or W. The order of the fields is J gene, clone size, V gene, CDR3 protein. Clone size is stated in some rows and not others, as once, few, many or a class when expanded.

>TRBJ2-5|-|TRBV5-1
CASSLTGTGDEETQYF
>TRBJ2-1|-|TRBV19
CASSRLAGAGHNEQFF
>TRBJ2-1|few|TRBV4-2
CASSHSSGGRRDEQFF
>TRBJ1-5|few|TRBV10-1
CASSGGEGPSMVWNQPQHF
>TRBJ2-2|-|TRBV4-1
CASSHYRTGRLGELFF
>TRBJ2-7|-|TRBV2
CASSEGPTGRSYF
>TRBJ1-5|many|TRBV6-1
CASRPGGADQPQHF
>TRBJ2-5|-|TRBV27
CASSKQGAQETQYF
>TRBJ1-1|-|TRBV6-6
CASSDIQGNTEAFF
>TRBJ2-5|-|TRBV7-8
CASSSLAGGRETQYF
>TRBJ2-7|-|TRBV30
CAWRLLGGTGNYEQYF